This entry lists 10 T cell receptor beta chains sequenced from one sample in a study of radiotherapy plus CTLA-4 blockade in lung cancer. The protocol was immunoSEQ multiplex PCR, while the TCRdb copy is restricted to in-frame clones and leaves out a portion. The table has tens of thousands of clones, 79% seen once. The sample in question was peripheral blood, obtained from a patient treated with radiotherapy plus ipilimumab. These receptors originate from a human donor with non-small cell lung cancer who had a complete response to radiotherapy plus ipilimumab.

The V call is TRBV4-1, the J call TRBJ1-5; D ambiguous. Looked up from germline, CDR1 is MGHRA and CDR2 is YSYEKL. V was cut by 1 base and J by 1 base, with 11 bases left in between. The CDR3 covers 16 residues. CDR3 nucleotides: TGCGCCAGCAGCCAAGGAGGGCCGGGGAGCAATCAGCCCCAGCATTTT. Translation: CASSQGGPGSNQPQHF.

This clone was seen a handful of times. The CDR3 DNA sequence: TGTGCCTGGAGTAACAGGGTCGGGGTAAGATCCTATAATTCACCCCTCCACTTT. The encoded protein is CAWSNRVGVRSYNSPLHF. The chain carries TRBV30 and TRBJ1-6; D is possibly TRBD1 (6 bases). The CDR3 covers 18 residues. With 2 bases removed from V and 1 base from J, the gap between germline ends came to 18 bases. The germline gives CDR1 GTSNPN, CDR2 SVGIG (reference sequence).

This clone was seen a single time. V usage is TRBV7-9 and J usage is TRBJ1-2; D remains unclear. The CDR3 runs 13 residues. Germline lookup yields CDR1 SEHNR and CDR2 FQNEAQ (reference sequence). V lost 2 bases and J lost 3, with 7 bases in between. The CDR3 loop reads CASSLSLYYGYTF. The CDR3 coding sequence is TGTGCCAGCAGCTTATCCCTTTACTATGGCTACACCTTC.

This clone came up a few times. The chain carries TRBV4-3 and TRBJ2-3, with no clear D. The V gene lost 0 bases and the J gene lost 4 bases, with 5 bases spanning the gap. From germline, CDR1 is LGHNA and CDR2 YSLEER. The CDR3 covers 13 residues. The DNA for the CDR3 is TGCGCCAGCAGCCAAGATATCCCAGATACGCAGTATTTT. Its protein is CASSQDIPDTQYF.

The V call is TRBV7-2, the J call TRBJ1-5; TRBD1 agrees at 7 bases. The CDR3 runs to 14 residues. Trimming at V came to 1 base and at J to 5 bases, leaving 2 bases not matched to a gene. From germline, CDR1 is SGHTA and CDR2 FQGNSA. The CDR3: CASSLDRGHQPQHF. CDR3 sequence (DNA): TGTGCCAGCAGCTTAGATAGGGGGCATCAGCCCCAGCATTTT.

Here the CDR3 DNA reads TGCGCCAGCAGTGAGTCGAGGGGGGGAGTGGATACGCAGTATTTT. Translated: CASSESRGGVDTQYF. The chain has TRBV10-1 and TRBJ2-3, with a tentative D call TRBD2 (7 bases). There are 15 residues in the CDR3. From germline, CDR1 is WNHNN and CDR2 SYGVQD (reference sequence). Trimming cost V 0 bases and J 6 bases, with 13 bases left between them.

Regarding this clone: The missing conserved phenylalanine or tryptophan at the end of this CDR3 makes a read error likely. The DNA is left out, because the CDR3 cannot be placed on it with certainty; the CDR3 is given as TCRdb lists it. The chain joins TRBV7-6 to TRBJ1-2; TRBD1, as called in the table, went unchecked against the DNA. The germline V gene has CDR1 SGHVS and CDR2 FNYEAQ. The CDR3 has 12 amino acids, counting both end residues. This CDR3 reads CASSSIRDRPTG.

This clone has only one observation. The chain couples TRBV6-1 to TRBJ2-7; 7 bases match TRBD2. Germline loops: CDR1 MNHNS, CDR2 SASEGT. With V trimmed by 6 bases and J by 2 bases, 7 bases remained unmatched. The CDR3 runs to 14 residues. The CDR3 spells CASSHRGGAYEQYV. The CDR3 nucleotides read TGTGCCAGCAGCCACCGGGGAGGGGCCTACGAGCAGTACGTC.

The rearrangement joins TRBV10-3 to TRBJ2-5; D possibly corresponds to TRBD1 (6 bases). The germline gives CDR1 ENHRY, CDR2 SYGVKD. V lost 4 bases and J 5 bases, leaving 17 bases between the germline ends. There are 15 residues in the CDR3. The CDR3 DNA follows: TGTGCCATCAGTGCAAGGGACATCGGTCGGGAGACCCAGTACTTC. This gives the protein CAISARDIGRETQYF.

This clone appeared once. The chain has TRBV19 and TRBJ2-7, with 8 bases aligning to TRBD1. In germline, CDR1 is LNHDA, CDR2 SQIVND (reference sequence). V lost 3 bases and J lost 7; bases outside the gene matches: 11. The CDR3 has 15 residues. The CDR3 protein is CASSITTGALGEQYF. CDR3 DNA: TGTGCCAGTAGTATCACGACAGGGGCATTGGGGGAGCAGTACTTC.